The next 19 T cell receptor beta chains were all read from a single sample in a study of T cell repertoires in cytomegalovirus infection. These TCRs are of unknown antigen specificity. TCRdb recomputed calls from the reads with MiXCR, one row per CDR3 protein. This repertoire shows approximately 470,000 distinct CDR3 sequences, 42% found once; its top ten account for around 44%. Sequencing used cultured PBMCs, obtained from culture after CMV antigen stimulation. These receptors were collected from a human donor in good health (CMV status not recorded). Some clones in this sample may be carry-over from other donors' samples.

The genes are TRBV7-8 and TRBJ2-3, with D maybe TRBD1 (5 bases). V lost 4 bases and J 3 bases, leaving 8 bases between the germline ends. The germline V gene encodes CDR1 SGHVS and CDR2 FQNEAQ. This CDR3 is 13 amino acids long. CDR3 sequence: CASSYRQTDTQYF. CDR3 bases: TGTGCCAGCAGCTACCGACAGACAGATACGCAGTATTTT.

The chain employs TRBV9 and TRBJ1-2; TRBD1 aligns across 7 bases. The J segment lost 3 bases and the V segment lost 4 bases, leaving 6 bases of the junction unmatched. CDR3 length: 14 amino acids. The germline CDR1 and CDR2 sequences are SGDLS and YYNGEE. The CDR3: CASSRQGSYYGYTF. CDR3 nucleotides: TGTGCCAGCAGCCGACAGGGATCCTACTATGGCTACACCTTC.

This clonotype was observed at least ten times. The chain carries TRBV7-2 and TRBJ2-3; the D gene is possibly TRBD1 (6 bases). The CDR3 extends over 15 amino acids. Trimming pared 1 base from V and 4 bases from J, leaving 12 bases between. In germline, CDR1 is SGHTA, CDR2 FQGNSA. In DNA form, the CDR3 reads TGTGCCAGCAGCTTAGTCTCGACAGGCGCAGATACGCAGTATTTT. Encoded protein: CASSLVSTGADTQYF.

The chain employs TRBV15 and TRBJ1-1; D gene unclear. Trimming shortened V by 2 bases and J by 7 bases, and 14 bases separated the two germline ends. The CDR3 has 14 amino acids. Germline lookup yields CDR1 LNHNV and CDR2 YYDKDF (reference sequence). CDR3 amino acids: CATSRPAIYDEAFF. CDR3 coding DNA: TGTGCCACCAGCAGACCCGCCATTTATGATGAAGCTTTCTTT.

This rearrangement joins TRBV7-2 to TRBJ2-1; 10 bases line up with TRBD2. The CDR3 length is 15 residues. V shed 8 bases, J shed 9 bases, and the junction held 13 bases outside the gene matches. Germline CDR1 SGHTA, CDR2 FQGNSA. The CDR3 loop is CASSPAGAGGGEQFF. The DNA of the CDR3 is TGTGCCAGCTCTCCGGCAGGAGCGGGGGGGGGTGAGCAGTTCTTC.

This clonotype has just a few counts. The rearrangement joins TRBV19 to TRBJ2-7; D possibly corresponds to TRBD2 (6 bases). This CDR3 comprises 15 residues. V lost 3 bases and J lost 4, with 16 bases in between. Germline V gene lookup returns CDR1 LNHDA and CDR2 SQIVND (reference sequence). The CDR3 region is CASSIAGPQSYEQYF. DNA of the CDR3: TGTGCCAGTAGTATCGCGGGACCCCAGTCGTACGAGCAGTACTTC.

This clonotype appeared a few times. The chain couples TRBV7-8 to TRBJ2-2; D is uncertain. The V gene's germline CDR1 is SGHVS and CDR2 FQNEAQ. This CDR3 comprises 12 residues. V lost 1 base to trimming and J lost 7 bases, with 4 bases between them. CDR3 nucleotides: TGTGCCAGCAGCTTAGTGCGCGGGGAGCTGTTTTTT. Protein product: CASSLVRGELFF.

This clonotype was counted only a few times. The V and J genes are TRBV7-2 and TRBJ2-3, with D perhaps matching TRBD1 or TRBD2 (5 bases each). V lost 6 bases, J lost 4 bases, and 11 bases lay in between. This CDR3 comprises 13 residues. The germline V gene encodes CDR1 SGHTA and CDR2 FQGNSA. This chain's CDR3 is CASRGVGADTQYF. As DNA, the CDR3 is TGTGCCAGCAGAGGAGTGGGGGCAGATACGCAGTATTTT.

This chain links TRBV4-1 with TRBJ2-5; TRBD2 matches at 13 bases. This CDR3 has 15 amino acids. Germline values: CDR1 MGHRA, CDR2 YSYEKL. V lost 1 base and J lost 4; bases outside the gene matches: 0. For the CDR3, the DNA is TGCGCCAGCAGCCAAGGGACTAGCGGGGGAGAGACCCAGTACTTC. It is translated as CASSQGTSGGETQYF.

The table lists this clonotype with a few counts. A read error is possible here, since a much larger clone lies one base away. This chain joins TRBV12-3 or TRBV12-4 and TRBJ1-5, with a possible D match to TRBD1 (6 bases). V lost 6 bases and J lost 2, with 11 bases in between. The CDR3 loop spans 14 amino acids. The CDR3 region is CASSRTEGNQPQHF. The CDR3 DNA reads TGTGCCAGCAGCCGGACAGAGGGCAATCAGCCCCAGCATTTT.

This clonotype occurred many times. The V call is TRBV7-2, the J call TRBJ1-2; TRBD1 matches 7 bases. The CDR3 is 14 residues long. V was clipped by 8 bases and J by 6 bases; unmatched bases: 12. Germline-derived CDR1 and CDR2 are SGHTA and FQGNSA. Written as DNA, the CDR3 is TGTGCCAGCGGGTACCCAGACAGGGCCCATGGCTACACCTTC. Amino acid sequence: CASGYPDRAHGYTF.

This clonotype showed up just a few times. The chain has TRBV4-1 and TRBJ2-4; TRBD1 matches at 9 bases. Trimming took 4 bases from V and 8 from J; bases not matched to a gene: 12. Germline V gene lookup returns CDR1 MGHRA and CDR2 YSYEKL. The length of the CDR3 is 16 residues. In DNA form, the CDR3 reads TGCGCCAGCAGCCCCCCCCGCGGGACAGGGCAGTACATTCAGTACTTC. This codes for CASSPPRGTGQYIQYF.

The rearrangement joins TRBV3-1 to TRBJ1-5; possible D gene TRBD1, 5 bases. This CDR3 is 16 amino acids long. V was clipped by 4 bases and J by 2 bases, with 15 bases between them. Germline CDR1 LGHDT, CDR2 YNNKEL (reference sequence). The CDR3 nucleotides read TGTGCCAGCAGCCTTCGGGACCCTTGGGGCAATCAGCCCCAGCATTTT. Its protein product is CASSLRDPWGNQPQHF.

J is TRBJ2-1 and V is TRBV3-1; D uncertain. Germline loops: CDR1 LGHDT, CDR2 YNNKEL (reference sequence). The CDR3 is 11 residues long. Trimming took off 1 base at V and 16 bases at J, with 11 bases between the two ends. CDR3 nucleotide sequence: TGTGCCAGCAGCCAAGGCCTCTCGGTATTCTTC. The encoded protein is CASSQGLSVFF.

This clonotype was detected only a few times. The chain carries TRBV6-6 and TRBJ1-5; D may be TRBD1 (5 bases). Germline CDR1 MNHNY, CDR2 SVGAGI (reference sequence). V gave up 6 bases and J gave up 2 bases, with 14 bases separating them. CDR3 length: 15 amino acids. CDR3 sequence reads: CASRGHLTGNQPQHF. CDR3 coding DNA: TGTGCCAGCAGAGGACACCTTACGGGCAATCAGCCCCAGCATTTT.

This clonotype turned up a few times. The chain carries TRBV12-3 or TRBV12-4 and TRBJ1-2, with D maybe TRBD1 (5 bases). The CDR3 covers 13 residues. The V gene lost 6 bases and the J gene lost 4 bases, with 12 bases spanning the gap. In DNA, the CDR3 is TGTGCCAGCAGCCAGGGCTCGCCCTATGGCTACACCTTC. Translated: CASSQGSPYGYTF.

J is TRBJ2-3 and V is TRBV27; D may be TRBD2 (5 bases). The CDR3 sequence is 14 residues long. Germline V gene data show CDR1 as MNHEY and CDR2 as SMNVEV (reference sequence). The V and J ends lost 5 bases and 6 bases respectively, with 15 bases between them. In DNA form, the CDR3 reads TGTGCCAGCAGTCCATTTTCTCGGGGTGATACGCAGTATTTT. The encoded protein is CASSPFSRGDTQYF.

The chain combines TRBV7-9 with TRBJ1-2; possible D gene TRBD1, 6 bases. The CDR3 runs to 14 residues. Deletions cut 5 bases from V and 5 bases from J, with 15 bases between. CDR1 is SEHNR, CDR2 FQNEAQ, per germline (reference sequence). The CDR3 protein is CASSPGGGGYGYTF. CDR3 nucleotide sequence: TGTGCCAGCAGCCCTGGGGGAGGGGGATATGGCTACACCTTC.

The V gene is TRBV11-2, the J gene TRBJ2-3, with TRBD2 identical over 12 bases. With V trimmed by 5 bases and J by 5 bases, 8 bases remained unmatched. CDR3 length: 16 amino acids. CDR1 and CDR2 from the germline V gene are SGHAT and FQNNGV. CDR3 sequence: CASSNRLAGVLDTQYF. The CDR3 DNA follows: TGTGCCAGCAGCAACCGACTAGCGGGAGTTTTAGATACGCAGTATTTT.